These T cell receptor beta chains were read from a single sample in a study of patients and donors after allogeneic stem cell transplantation. TCRdb analysed the RT-PCR reads with MiXCR anew, one entry per CDR3 protein. This sample has roughly 190,000 distinct CDR3 sequences, with 40% to 45% found just once. The sequenced sample was blood, either unsorted or a sorted T cell fraction (not recorded which). Source of these receptors: a human donor who was either an allogeneic HSCT recipient or a stem cell or donor lymphocyte infusion donor (not recorded which). It is not recorded whose cells these are; they may come from a transplant donor. Each CDR3 is given with its conserved first and last residue. Fields, in order: CDR3 DNA, CDR3 protein, J gene, D gene, V gene, clone size. D genes are given only for firm matches. The listing skips clone size in some rows; elsewhere it reads once, few, many or a size class.

CDR3nt: TGTGCCAGCAGTAAATTTGCGGGGGCGTCCACTGAAGCTTTCTTT; CDR3aa: CASSKFAGASTEAFF; j_gene: TRBJ1-1; d_gene: NA; v_gene: TRBV3-1; abundance: NA
CDR3nt: TGTGCCAGCAGCCCCGAAGTCAGTGGAGCTTTCTTT; CDR3aa: CASSPEVSGAFF; j_gene: TRBJ1-1; d_gene: NA; v_gene: TRBV2; abundance: few
CDR3nt: TGTGCCAGCAGCTTAGGGGACAGGGAAGATGGCTACACCTTC; CDR3aa: CASSLGDREDGYTF; j_gene: TRBJ1-2; d_gene: TRBD1; v_gene: TRBV7-9; abundance: few
CDR3nt: TGTGCCACAGGGAGGGGAATGAACACTGAAGCTTTCTTT; CDR3aa: CATGRGMNTEAFF; j_gene: TRBJ1-1; d_gene: NA; v_gene: TRBV28; abundance: NA
CDR3nt: TGTGCCAGCAGCTTAGTGAGTCCTAGCGGGAGAAATACGCAGTATTTT; CDR3aa: CASSLVSPSGRNTQYF; j_gene: TRBJ2-3; d_gene: TRBD2; v_gene: TRBV7-9; abundance: once
CDR3nt: TGTGCCAGCAGCTTGGAGGCGGATAATAACTATGGCTACACCTTC; CDR3aa: CASSLEADNNYGYTF; j_gene: TRBJ1-2; d_gene: NA; v_gene: TRBV5-5; abundance: few
CDR3nt: TGCAGTGCTCCGAAGATATCCTTGTCCTACGAGCAGTACTTC; CDR3aa: CSAPKISLSYEQYF; j_gene: TRBJ2-7; d_gene: NA; v_gene: TRBV20-1; abundance: NA
CDR3nt: TGCAGCGTTGGCCCCGTGTTACAAGAGACCCAGTACTTC; CDR3aa: CSVGPVLQETQYF; j_gene: TRBJ2-5; d_gene: NA; v_gene: TRBV29-1; abundance: NA
CDR3nt: TGTGCCATCAGTGAGAGAGGGGATGCCGGGGAGCTGTTTTTT; CDR3aa: CAISERGDAGELFF; j_gene: TRBJ2-2; d_gene: NA; v_gene: TRBV10-3; abundance: NA
CDR3nt: TGTGCCAGCAGCTTTCTGGACAGGGTGAACGAGCAGTACTTC; CDR3aa: CASSFLDRVNEQYF; j_gene: TRBJ2-7; d_gene: TRBD1; v_gene: TRBV5-6; abundance: few
CDR3nt: TGTGCCAGCAGTTCCCCTCGGACTAGCGGCTACGAGCAGTACTTC; CDR3aa: CASSSPRTSGYEQYF; j_gene: TRBJ2-7; d_gene: TRBD2; v_gene: TRBV6-2/TRBV6-3; abundance: few
CDR3nt: TGTGCTAGTGGTTTGGGGCGGGAGGGCGGAAATGAGCAGTTCTTC; CDR3aa: CASGLGREGGNEQFF; j_gene: TRBJ2-1; d_gene: TRBD2; v_gene: TRBV12-5; abundance: few
CDR3nt: TGCAGTACGAGACAGGGATCGGGTGTAGCTTTCTTT; CDR3aa: CSTRQGSGVAFF; j_gene: TRBJ1-1; d_gene: TRBD1; v_gene: TRBV20-1; abundance: few
CDR3nt: TGTGCCAGCAGCTTGGTCGGGCGGGAGGGCCTGGGTGAGTTCTTC; CDR3aa: CASSLVGREGLGEFF; j_gene: TRBJ2-1; d_gene: TRBD2; v_gene: TRBV5-4; abundance: NA
CDR3nt: TGTGCCAGCAGTTTACTCGGGGGACTAGGGAATGAGCAGTTCTTC; CDR3aa: CASSLLGGLGNEQFF; j_gene: TRBJ2-1; d_gene: TRBD2; v_gene: TRBV12-3/TRBV12-4; abundance: NA
CDR3nt: TGTGCCGGACAGAGGGCAGGACATAGCAATCAGCCCCAGCATTTT; CDR3aa: CAGQRAGHSNQPQHF; j_gene: TRBJ1-5; d_gene: NA; v_gene: TRBV28; abundance: few
CDR3nt: TGTGCCAGCAGCCATGGGCTAGTAGGGGGTGAGCAGTTCTTC; CDR3aa: CASSHGLVGGEQFF; j_gene: TRBJ2-1; d_gene: NA; v_gene: TRBV28; abundance: NA
CDR3nt: TGTGCCAGCATGCGGGGGACGACAATGAACACTGAAGCTTTCTTT; CDR3aa: CASMRGTTMNTEAFF; j_gene: TRBJ1-1; d_gene: NA; v_gene: TRBV28; abundance: few
CDR3nt: TGTGCCAGCAGCCAAGCTCAAGACTCACCGCAGTTCTTC; CDR3aa: CASSQAQDSPQFF; j_gene: TRBJ2-1; d_gene: NA; v_gene: TRBV3-1; abundance: NA
CDR3nt: TGTGCCAGCAGCTTAGCGCTAGGGACAGGAAGACTCCCTCCGTACACAGATACGCAGTATTTT; CDR3aa: CASSLALGTGRLPPYTDTQYF; j_gene: TRBJ2-3; d_gene: TRBD1; v_gene: TRBV7-9; abundance: few
CDR3nt: TGTGCCAGCAGCCACGGGGCTGATGACTATGGCTACACCTTC; CDR3aa: CASSHGADDYGYTF; j_gene: TRBJ1-2; d_gene: NA; v_gene: TRBV3-1; abundance: NA
CDR3nt: TGTGCCAGCAGCTCCCCGGGGCTCACAACAGGGGCCAACGTCCTGACTTTC; CDR3aa: CASSSPGLTTGANVLTF; j_gene: TRBJ2-6; d_gene: NA; v_gene: TRBV7-2; abundance: NA
CDR3nt: TGTGCCAGTAGTATAAGACACGGTGTCTATGGCTACACCTTC; CDR3aa: CASSIRHGVYGYTF; j_gene: TRBJ1-2; d_gene: NA; v_gene: TRBV19; abundance: NA
CDR3nt: TGCGCCAGCAGCTTGGCCCCAATTTCTAACACTGAAGCTTTCTTT; CDR3aa: CASSLAPISNTEAFF; j_gene: TRBJ1-1; d_gene: NA; v_gene: TRBV5-1; abundance: once
CDR3nt: TGTGCCAGCAGCCCGGAGGCAGGGACAGGAAACACCATATATTTT; CDR3aa: CASSPEAGTGNTIYF; j_gene: TRBJ1-3; d_gene: NA; v_gene: TRBV9; abundance: NA
CDR3nt: TGTGCCTGCAGCCCATCTAACAATGAGCAGTTCTTC; CDR3aa: CACSPSNNEQFF; j_gene: TRBJ2-1; d_gene: NA; v_gene: TRBV12-3/TRBV12-4; abundance: NA
CDR3nt: TGTGCCAGCAGCCTGCGGACAGGTGTTGTCCACGAGCAGTACTTC; CDR3aa: CASSLRTGVVHEQYF; j_gene: TRBJ2-7; d_gene: TRBD1; v_gene: TRBV3-1; abundance: few
CDR3nt: TGTGCCAGCAGTTTTGGGCAGGGCTACGAGCAGTACTTC; CDR3aa: CASSFGQGYEQYF; j_gene: TRBJ2-7; d_gene: NA; v_gene: TRBV12-3/TRBV12-4; abundance: few
CDR3nt: TGCGCCAGCAGCCACCCCTTCGGGACAGGGGATCATCAGCCCCAGCATTTT; CDR3aa: CASSHPFGTGDHQPQHF; j_gene: TRBJ1-5; d_gene: TRBD1; v_gene: TRBV4-1; abundance: few
CDR3nt: TGTGCCAGCAGTTTAGTAGACGGGACTAACACTGAAGCTTTCTTT; CDR3aa: CASSLVDGTNTEAFF; j_gene: TRBJ1-1; d_gene: NA; v_gene: TRBV12-3/TRBV12-4; abundance: NA
CDR3nt: TGCAGTGCTACCCGAGGACGGGTTACGGCAACTAATGAAAAACTGTTTTTT; CDR3aa: CSATRGRVTATNEKLFF; j_gene: TRBJ1-4; d_gene: NA; v_gene: TRBV20-1; abundance: few
CDR3nt: TGTGCCAGCAGACTACAGGGAAGAGGGTCCTACGAGCAGTACTTC; CDR3aa: CASRLQGRGSYEQYF; j_gene: TRBJ2-7; d_gene: NA; v_gene: TRBV27; abundance: NA
CDR3nt: TGTGCCAGCAGTGTAGGCAGGGGGGATGAGCAGTTCTTC; CDR3aa: CASSVGRGDEQFF; j_gene: TRBJ2-1; d_gene: NA; v_gene: TRBV5-4; abundance: NA
CDR3nt: TGTGCCAGCAGTGAATCAGGGGGCGATCAGCCCCAGCATTTT; CDR3aa: CASSESGGDQPQHF; j_gene: TRBJ1-5; d_gene: TRBD1; v_gene: TRBV6-4; abundance: NA
CDR3nt: TGTGCCAGCAACTTGGGTACCGGGCCCCGGGCGGAAAAACTGTTTTTT; CDR3aa: CASNLGTGPRAEKLFF; j_gene: TRBJ1-4; d_gene: NA; v_gene: TRBV12-3/TRBV12-4; abundance: NA
CDR3nt: TGTGCCAGCAGTTTACACAGGGAAAACACTGAAGCTTTCTTT; CDR3aa: CASSLHRENTEAFF; j_gene: TRBJ1-1; d_gene: NA; v_gene: TRBV12-3/TRBV12-4; abundance: NA
CDR3nt: TGCAGTGCTAGAGCATCAGGGATCGACTACACCTTC; CDR3aa: CSARASGIDYTF; j_gene: TRBJ1-2; d_gene: NA; v_gene: TRBV20-1; abundance: few
CDR3nt: TGTGCCAGCAGCCCACCAGCTACTAGCGGGACCAGTACGCAGTATTTT; CDR3aa: CASSPPATSGTSTQYF; j_gene: TRBJ2-3; d_gene: TRBD2; v_gene: TRBV3-1; abundance: NA
CDR3nt: TGTGCCAGCAGCCAATCATCCTCCTACAATGAGCAGTTCTTC; CDR3aa: CASSQSSSYNEQFF; j_gene: TRBJ2-1; d_gene: NA; v_gene: TRBV7-9; abundance: NA
CDR3nt: TGTGCCAGCAGTTTGACAGGGGCGGCTGAAAAACTGTTTTTT; CDR3aa: CASSLTGAAEKLFF; j_gene: TRBJ1-4; d_gene: TRBD1; v_gene: TRBV27; abundance: few
CDR3nt: TGCGCCAGCAGCCAAGAGACCGGGACAGGGGGCTACGAGCAGTACTTC; CDR3aa: CASSQETGTGGYEQYF; j_gene: TRBJ2-7; d_gene: TRBD1; v_gene: TRBV4-3; abundance: NA
CDR3nt: TGCAGTGTCCACGCTGGCACTGAAGCTTTCTTT; CDR3aa: CSVHAGTEAFF; j_gene: TRBJ1-1; d_gene: NA; v_gene: TRBV20-1; abundance: NA
CDR3nt: TGTGCCAGCAGTTTAAGACTAGCGGGAACTAATACGCAGTATTTT; CDR3aa: CASSLRLAGTNTQYF; j_gene: TRBJ2-3; d_gene: TRBD2; v_gene: TRBV28; abundance: NA
CDR3nt: TGTGCCAGCAGCCGGAACTACGAGCAGTACTTC; CDR3aa: CASSRNYEQYF; j_gene: TRBJ2-7; d_gene: NA; v_gene: TRBV12-3/TRBV12-4; abundance: NA
CDR3nt: TGTGCCAGCAGCTTAGGACAGATATATGACTATGGCTACACCTTC; CDR3aa: CASSLGQIYDYGYTF; j_gene: TRBJ1-2; d_gene: NA; v_gene: TRBV7-2; abundance: NA
CDR3nt: TGTGCCATCAGTGGAGCCCCCCAAGACAGCTCCTACAATGAGCAGTTCTTC; CDR3aa: CAISGAPQDSSYNEQFF; j_gene: TRBJ2-1; d_gene: NA; v_gene: TRBV10-3; abundance: NA
CDR3nt: TGTGCCAGCAGCTTAAAGGGGAGAATTGAAGCTTTCTTT; CDR3aa: CASSLKGRIEAFF; j_gene: TRBJ1-1; d_gene: NA; v_gene: TRBV7-9; abundance: few